This is a list of T cell receptor beta chains from one sample in a study of T cell responses to AZD1222 COVID-19 vaccine. Sequenced by immunoSEQ multiplex PCR; TCRdb stores in-frame clones only, minus some. The sample lists 95,000 to 150,000 clones, over 80% occurring once. The sample here was peripheral blood, taken on day 0 of AZD1222 vaccination. The source is an adult in good health. Each CDR3 is given with its conserved first and last residue. Fields, in order: clone size, D gene, J gene, V gene, CDR3 protein. A D gene is named only where the DNA matches it firmly. Clone size is not always given. Where it is, it says once, few, many or a class for expanded clones.

clone size: -
D gene: TRBD1
J gene: TRBJ1-5
V gene: TRBV19
CDR3 protein: CASSSADRATQPQHF

clone size: -
D gene: -
J gene: TRBJ1-6
V gene: TRBV7-8
CDR3 protein: CASSLGPFSPLHF

clone size: once
D gene: -
J gene: TRBJ1-1
V gene: TRBV5-1
CDR3 protein: CASSLEGTNTEAFF

clone size: -
D gene: -
J gene: TRBJ2-6
V gene: TRBV5-6
CDR3 protein: CASLISGANVLTF

clone size: -
D gene: -
J gene: TRBJ2-2
V gene: TRBV5-1
CDR3 protein: CASSLGLASNTGELFF

clone size: -
D gene: -
J gene: TRBJ2-1
V gene: TRBV10-3
CDR3 protein: CAISEPSRQSQFF

clone size: few
D gene: -
J gene: TRBJ2-7
V gene: TRBV28
CDR3 protein: CASSLVGQAYEQYF

clone size: -
D gene: -
J gene: TRBJ2-2
V gene: TRBV9
CDR3 protein: CASSVGVGTGELFF

clone size: -
D gene: TRBD2
J gene: TRBJ2-7
V gene: TRBV6-5
CDR3 protein: CASSYLRTSGSYEQYF

clone size: once
D gene: -
J gene: TRBJ2-5
V gene: TRBV13
CDR3 protein: CASKWGTQETQYF

clone size: -
D gene: -
J gene: TRBJ1-2
V gene: TRBV5-5
CDR3 protein: CASSLAAGAYGYTF

clone size: -
D gene: -
J gene: TRBJ2-1
V gene: TRBV11-2
CDR3 protein: CASSPRPLLVEQFF

clone size: few
D gene: -
J gene: TRBJ1-5
V gene: TRBV27
CDR3 protein: CASSLRGAGQPQHF

clone size: -
D gene: -
J gene: TRBJ2-1
V gene: TRBV29-1
CDR3 protein: CSVAVYNEQFF

clone size: -
D gene: -
J gene: TRBJ2-3
V gene: TRBV24-1
CDR3 protein: CATSDLISTDTQYF

clone size: -
D gene: -
J gene: TRBJ2-6
V gene: TRBV28
CDR3 protein: CASSWGPSSGANVLTF

clone size: -
D gene: -
J gene: TRBJ1-5
V gene: TRBV18
CDR3 protein: CASSSEGGNNQPQHF

clone size: -
D gene: -
J gene: TRBJ1-5
V gene: TRBV7-9
CDR3 protein: CASTFGDSNQPQHF

clone size: -
D gene: -
J gene: TRBJ2-2
V gene: TRBV28
CDR3 protein: CASRPPPGTQNTGELFF

clone size: -
D gene: TRBD2
J gene: TRBJ2-1
V gene: TRBV9
CDR3 protein: CASSVDFSGSNEQFF

clone size: -
D gene: -
J gene: TRBJ1-4
V gene: TRBV19
CDR3 protein: CASSIWGQGAEKLFF

clone size: -
D gene: TRBD2
J gene: TRBJ2-1
V gene: TRBV6-6
CDR3 protein: CASSHLGLAGTVIISYNEQFF

clone size: -
D gene: -
J gene: TRBJ1-2
V gene: TRBV5-1
CDR3 protein: CASRTGTHKNYGYTF

clone size: -
D gene: TRBD1
J gene: TRBJ1-1
V gene: TRBV3-1/TRBV3-2
CDR3 protein: CASSPTGEGGTEAFF

clone size: -
D gene: -
J gene: TRBJ2-7
V gene: TRBV11-2
CDR3 protein: CASTLVLGYPGAYEQYF

clone size: -
D gene: -
J gene: TRBJ2-5
V gene: TRBV5-6
CDR3 protein: CASSSWVQETQYF

clone size: -
D gene: TRBD1
J gene: TRBJ1-4
V gene: TRBV5-1
CDR3 protein: CASSRTTGIDEKLFF

clone size: -
D gene: -
J gene: TRBJ1-2
V gene: TRBV18
CDR3 protein: CASSPGTYGYTF

clone size: -
D gene: -
J gene: TRBJ1-1
V gene: TRBV7-9
CDR3 protein: CASSPTVNTEAFF